This T cell receptor (beta chain) was retrieved from a study of response to subunit inactivated influenza vaccine. Study-wide findings and caveats: It was suggested by the authors that few new T cells are recruited by each seasonal influenza vaccination.

Germline V gene sequence: CDR1 SNHLY, CDR2 FYNNEI. J gave up 2 bases and V 4 bases, and 13 bases lay outside the gene matches. This CDR3 is built from 18 residues. On this clonotype itself: The antigen is undetermined.

Each CDR3 protein is one row after TCRdb ran MiXCR on the RT-PCR reads. The top ten clones hold under 15% of a sample with fewer than 600,000 distinct CDR3 sequences, approximately 7.8% of them seen once. The sample here was PBMCs from blood, taken about 23 months after vaccination. The receptor comes from a man between 50 and 75 years old who received an inactivated influenza vaccine. This rearrangement joins TRBV2 to TRBJ2-3, with 9 bases matching TRBD2. CDR3 in DNA: TGTGCCAGCAGTGGGAGTACTAGCGGGCGGCCAGACACAGATACGCAGTATTTT. Encoded protein: CASSGSTSGRPDTDTQYF.